These T cell receptor beta chains were read from a single sample in a study of CD8 T cells in ankylosing spondylitis. TCRdb ran MiXCR on the 5' RACE reads and lists one entry per CDR3 protein. The sample records 40,000 to 55,000 distinct CDR3 sequences, roughly 7.3% being singletons. The source material was blood, either unsorted or a sorted T cell fraction (not recorded which). These TCRs come from a female donor with ankylosing spondylitis or in good health (not recorded which). The CDR3 runs from the conserved cysteine through the conserved F or W. A D gene is named only where the DNA matches it firmly. Size values are once, few and many counts, or a class for expanded clones, and some rows have none.

J: TRBJ2-5
V: TRBV7-2
D: -
size: many
DNA: TGTGCCAGCAGCTCCTCCTGGGAGACCCAGTACTTC
CDR3: CASSSSWETQYF

J: TRBJ2-1
V: TRBV29-1
D: -
size: many
DNA: TGCAGCGTAGTATATGATGAGCAGTTCTTC
CDR3: CSVVYDEQFF

J: TRBJ1-2
V: TRBV2
D: -
size: many
DNA: TGTGCCAGCAGCGTCACGGGCTATGGCTACACCTTC
CDR3: CASSVTGYGYTF

J: TRBJ2-7
V: TRBV6-2/TRBV6-3
D: -
size: -
DNA: TGTGCCAGCAGTTTCCTTGGGACGGACTACGAGCAGTACTTC
CDR3: CASSFLGTDYEQYF

J: TRBJ2-3
V: TRBV10-3
D: TRBD2
size: many
DNA: TGTGCCATCAGTGAGGGGACTAGCGGACCTGCGAATACGCAGTATTTT
CDR3: CAISEGTSGPANTQYF

J: TRBJ1-4
V: TRBV12-3/TRBV12-4
D: -
size: many
DNA: TGTGCCAGCAGTTGGGTATCAACTAATGAAAAACTGTTTTTT
CDR3: CASSWVSTNEKLFF

J: TRBJ1-3
V: TRBV20-1
D: -
size: many
DNA: TGCAGTGCTAGAGACGACAGCATGGGGAACACCATATATTTT
CDR3: CSARDDSMGNTIYF

J: TRBJ2-5
V: TRBV4-3
D: -
size: few
DNA: TGCGCCAGCAGCCAAGATCTTCGTGCGGCGTACCAAGAGACCCAGTACTTC
CDR3: CASSQDLRAAYQETQYF

J: TRBJ1-5
V: TRBV23-1
D: -
size: many
DNA: TGCGCCAGCACTAAACACAATCAGCCCCAGCATTTT
CDR3: CASTKHNQPQHF

J: TRBJ2-3
V: TRBV5-1
D: TRBD2
size: many
DNA: TGCGCCAGCAGCACGTGGATTAGCGGGGAAACAGATACGCAGTATTTT
CDR3: CASSTWISGETDTQYF

J: TRBJ2-2
V: TRBV6-6
D: -
size: many
DNA: TGTGCCAGCAGGTCTTCTAGCGCCGGGGAGCTGTTTTTT
CDR3: CASRSSSAGELFF

J: TRBJ2-5
V: TRBV18
D: -
size: -
DNA: TGTGCCAGCTCACCTGAAAGGGGTTGGGAGACCCAGTACTTC
CDR3: CASSPERGWETQYF

J: TRBJ2-2
V: TRBV7-3
D: -
size: many
DNA: TGTGCCAGCAGCGAACAGGGACCCGGGGAGCTGTTTTTT
CDR3: CASSEQGPGELFF

J: TRBJ2-3
V: TRBV28
D: -
size: many
DNA: TGTGCCAGCAGTTCCCCTTACTCGCTCGGGAACACAGATACGCAGTATTTT
CDR3: CASSSPYSLGNTDTQYF

J: TRBJ1-1
V: TRBV5-1
D: -
size: many
DNA: TGCGCCAGCAGCTTGGGGGGTGGGGGGATGACTGAAGCTTTCTTT
CDR3: CASSLGGGGMTEAFF

J: TRBJ2-4
V: TRBV7-9
D: -
size: -
DNA: TGTGCCAGCACCACAGACTACTTGGAGGGGAAAAACATTCAGTACTTC
CDR3: CASTTDYLEGKNIQYF

J: TRBJ2-5
V: TRBV5-1
D: TRBD1
size: many
DNA: TGCGCCAGCAGCGGGACAGTTCAAGAGACCCAGTACTTC
CDR3: CASSGTVQETQYF

J: TRBJ1-2
V: TRBV5-1
D: -
size: many
DNA: TGCGCCAGCAGCTTGGGGGGGAGTGGAGGCTACACCTTC
CDR3: CASSLGGSGGYTF

J: TRBJ1-4
V: TRBV11-2
D: -
size: -
DNA: TGTGCCAGCAGTCCTACGACAGAAAAACTGTTTTTT
CDR3: CASSPTTEKLFF

J: TRBJ1-1
V: TRBV7-2
D: -
size: few
DNA: TGTGCCAGCAGCTACCGGGGCCCTAACACTGAAGCTTTCTTT
CDR3: CASSYRGPNTEAFF

J: TRBJ2-5
V: TRBV11-2
D: TRBD2
size: few
DNA: TGTGCCAGCAGCTTCCTAGCGGGGGGTTTTGAAGAGACCCAGTACTTC
CDR3: CASSFLAGGFEETQYF

J: TRBJ1-1
V: TRBV4-1
D: -
size: many
DNA: TGCGCCAGCAGCCAAGATAGGGGGAGGACTGAAGCTTTCTTT
CDR3: CASSQDRGRTEAFF

J: TRBJ1-2
V: TRBV3-1
D: -
size: many
DNA: TGTGCCAGCAGCCAAGATTTAGGGGGCTACACCTTC
CDR3: CASSQDLGGYTF

J: TRBJ2-1
V: TRBV12-3/TRBV12-4
D: TRBD2
size: -
DNA: TGTACCAGCAGTCAAATCCTAGCGGGGGTGACTCGGGGGCGGTATGAGCAGTTCTTC
CDR3: CTSSQILAGVTRGRYEQFF

J: TRBJ2-5
V: TRBV20-1
D: TRBD2
size: -
DNA: TGCAGTGCCGCGCAAGCGGGGGTACACAAGACCCAGTACTTC
CDR3: CSAAQAGVHKTQYF

J: TRBJ1-1
V: TRBV12-3/TRBV12-4
D: -
size: few
DNA: TGTGCCAGCAGATCTTCCACTGAAGCTTTCTTT
CDR3: CASRSSTEAFF

J: TRBJ1-1
V: TRBV5-1
D: -
size: many
DNA: TGCGCCAGCAGCGAACAGGGTCGGGACACTGAAGCTTTCTTT
CDR3: CASSEQGRDTEAFF

J: TRBJ1-1
V: TRBV6-6
D: -
size: many
DNA: TGTGCCAGCACCGCCGGCGGAAGTCCTGAAGCTTTCTTT
CDR3: CASTAGGSPEAFF

J: TRBJ1-1
V: TRBV9
D: TRBD1
size: many
DNA: TGTGCCAGCAGCGTAGGGGACAGAAACCCTGAAGCTTTCTTT
CDR3: CASSVGDRNPEAFF

J: TRBJ2-5
V: TRBV20-1
D: -
size: many
DNA: TGCAGTGCTAGGGAGCTCGACAGTCTCTCGGGGACCCAGTACTTC
CDR3: CSARELDSLSGTQYF

J: TRBJ1-1
V: TRBV20-1
D: TRBD1
size: many
DNA: TGCAGTGCTAGTAGACAGGGTAGACACACTGAAGCTTTCTTT
CDR3: CSASRQGRHTEAFF

J: TRBJ2-3
V: TRBV12-3/TRBV12-4
D: TRBD2
size: many
DNA: TGTGCCAGCAGTTCCCAGACTAGCGGGGGGTCAGATACGCAGTATTTT
CDR3: CASSSQTSGGSDTQYF

J: TRBJ2-3
V: TRBV29-1
D: -
size: many
DNA: TGCAGCGTTGCCGGTACGCAGTATTTT
CDR3: CSVAGTQYF

J: TRBJ2-7
V: TRBV20-1
D: -
size: many
DNA: TGCAGTGCTAGCCGGGACGGACACTACGAGCAGTACTTC
CDR3: CSASRDGHYEQYF

J: TRBJ1-1
V: TRBV18
D: -
size: -
DNA: TGTGCCAGCTCACCACCACCCCAGAACACTGAAGCTTTCTTT
CDR3: CASSPPPQNTEAFF

J: TRBJ2-1
V: TRBV3-1
D: -
size: many
DNA: TGTGCCAGCAGCCAACCCTTTGGGGGGGCACAGTTCTTC
CDR3: CASSQPFGGAQFF

J: TRBJ2-2
V: TRBV28
D: -
size: many
DNA: TGTGCCAGCAGTTTACCCAGGGAGGATAACACCGGGGAGCTGTTTTTT
CDR3: CASSLPREDNTGELFF

J: TRBJ1-1
V: TRBV10-3
D: -
size: many
DNA: TGTGCCATCAGTGCCGGGGGCTCTGAAGCTTTCTTT
CDR3: CAISAGGSEAFF